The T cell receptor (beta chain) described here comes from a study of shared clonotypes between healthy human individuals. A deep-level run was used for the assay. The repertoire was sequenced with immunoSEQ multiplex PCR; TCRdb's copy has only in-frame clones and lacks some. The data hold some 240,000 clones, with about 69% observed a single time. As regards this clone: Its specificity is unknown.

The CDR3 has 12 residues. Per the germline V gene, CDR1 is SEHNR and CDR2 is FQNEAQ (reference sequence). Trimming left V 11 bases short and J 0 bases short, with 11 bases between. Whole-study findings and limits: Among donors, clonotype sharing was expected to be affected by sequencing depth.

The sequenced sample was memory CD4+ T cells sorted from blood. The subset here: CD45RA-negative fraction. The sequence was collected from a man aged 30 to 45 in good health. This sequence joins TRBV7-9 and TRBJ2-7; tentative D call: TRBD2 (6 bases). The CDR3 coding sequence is TGTGCCGGGGAGGATTTCTCCTACGAGCAGTACTTC. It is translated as CAGEDFSYEQYF.